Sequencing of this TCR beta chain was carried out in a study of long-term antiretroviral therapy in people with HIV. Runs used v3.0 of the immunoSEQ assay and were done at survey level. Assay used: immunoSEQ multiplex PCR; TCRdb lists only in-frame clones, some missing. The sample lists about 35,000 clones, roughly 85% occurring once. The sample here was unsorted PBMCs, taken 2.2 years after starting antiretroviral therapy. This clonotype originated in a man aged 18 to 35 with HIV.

This chain's CDR3 is CASSLRSGQGSFQETQYF. The CDR3 DNA reads as TGTGCCAGCAGCTTACGGTCCGGACAGGGTTCATTCCAAGAGACCCAGTACTTC. J is TRBJ2-5 and V is TRBV11-2; 8 bases are a match to TRBD1. CDR1 and CDR2 (germline): SGHAT, FQNNGV. Trimming cost V 2 bases and J 1 base; bases outside gene matches: 12. CDR3 length: 18 amino acids. Complete variable domain (other parts from reference TRBV11-2 and TRBJ2-5): EAGVAQSPRYKIIEKRQSVAFWCNPISGHATLYWYQQILGQGPKLLIQFQNNGVVDDSQLPKDRFSAERLKGVDSTLKIQPAKLEDSAVYLCASSLRSGQGSFQETQYFGPGTRLLVL.